The entry below describes one T cell receptor (beta chain). Its antigen is unknown. Base qualities are not at hand, and no much larger clone is one base apart. On a FACSAria III, memory CD4+ T cells were FACS-sorted to over 95% purity, defined as all CD4+ cells except CD45RA+CCR7+CD95- naive cells. Blood from healthy donors came from blood donation centers in Switzerland. Total CD4+ T cells and monocytes were enriched by positive selection with CD4 and CD14 magnetic microbeads. Before sorting, CD8+, CD14+, CD16+, CD56+, CD19+ and CD25-bright cells were excluded. In a couple of blood donors, total memory CD4+ T cells were sequenced directly ex vivo to assess in vivo expansion of bacteria-reactive clonotypes. Peripheral blood mononuclear cells were isolated from donor blood using Ficoll-Paque Plus. The ex vivo total memory CD4+ samples were sequenced at deep level, which gave a detection sensitivity of one cell in 200,000. Genomic DNA was extracted from cell pellets with the QIAamp DNA Micro Kit, and its quantity and purity were checked by spectrophotometry. TCR Vbeta CDR3 regions were amplified with the immunoSEQ multiplex PCR assay. Amplicons were sequenced on the Illumina HiSeq platform. The retrieved sequences were 87 nucleotides in length and included the CDR3 region. Per the original workflow: A clonotype was defined as a unique productive TCR Vbeta nucleotide sequence and was quantified by productive template frequency from ImmunoSEQ Analyzer V3.0. A threshold set at the top 5th percentile of each frequency-ranked repertoire was used to define expanded clonotypes. The R package fossil was used to compute repertoire overlap as Chao-Jaccard, and the R package MASS was used to visualize the overlap by nonmetric multidimensional scaling. TCRdb took over this immuneACCESS table, retaining in-frame rearrangements with V and J assigned. Such tables are incomplete; in checked studies, under half of the missing clones stem from an unresolved V gene, and the remainder is unexplained. V and J calls and clone size are copied from that table; D and trimming were computed from the DNA. The sample data list roughly 28,000 clones, and about 82% of these were observed just once. Roughly 0.96% of the sample comes from the top ten.

V has 0 bases trimmed and J has 6 bases trimmed; junction bases matching no gene number 6. Including cysteine and phenylalanine, the CDR3 has 16 amino acids. The CDR3 DNA has 48 bases and is translated from base 1. CDR1 and CDR2, per the germline V gene, are SGHRS and YFSETQ. These data originate in a study of human CD4 T cells and Enterobacteriaceae (dated by TCRdb to 2020 to 2022). Summary of the overall study and its limitations: The only basis for inferring the reactivity of ex vivo clonotypes was matching nucleotide sequences to CFSE-low cultures from the same donors. Ex vivo, broadly cross-reactive clonotypes appeared more expanded than specific ones, with about 55% of the 19 and about 60% of the 34 in the top 5%.

The chain links TRBV5-1 with TRBJ2-2; 9 central nucleotides agree with TRBD2. Sequencing was performed on memory CD4+ T cells from blood. The cell subset or site label corresponds to: total memory CD4 T cells sorted directly ex vivo, unstimulated. The origin of this receptor is a human donor in good health. The CDR3 has the sequence CASSLDAAGGSGELFF. The DNA is as follows: TGCGCCAGCAGCTTGGATGCAGCGGGGGGTTCCGGGGAGCTGTTTTTT. The full variable domain, with segments outside the CDR3 supplied by the reference TRBV5-1 and TRBJ2-2 proteins, appears as KAGVTQTPRYLIKTRGQQVTLSCSPISGHRSVSWYQQTPGQGLQFLFEYFSETQRNKGNFPGRFSGRQFSNSRSEMNVSTLELGDSALYLCASSLDAAGGSGELFFGEGSRLTVL.